These T cell receptor beta chains were read from a single sample in a study of T cell repertoires in cytomegalovirus infection. TCRdb reprocessed the reads with MiXCR, giving one entry per CDR3 protein. This sample yields hundreds of thousands of distinct CDR3 sequences, of which approximately 24% are seen a single time; approximately 8.2% belongs to the top ten. Material: CD8+ T cells from PBMCs. Receptors originate from a human donor in good health (CMV status not recorded). Some clones in this sample may be carry-over from other donors' samples. The CDR3 runs from the conserved cysteine through the conserved F or W. Fields, in order: V gene, D gene, clone size, J gene, CDR3 protein, CDR3 DNA. A D gene is named only where the DNA matches it firmly. Size values are once, few and many counts, or a class for expanded clones, and some rows have none.

TRBV29-1	NA	NA	TRBJ1-1	CSVEDRGGLTEAFF	TGCAGCGTTGAAGATCGGGGAGGGCTCACTGAAGCTTTCTTT
TRBV7-6	NA	few	TRBJ2-1	CASSLGLAPTNEQFF	TGTGCCAGCAGCTTAGGGCTAGCCCCAACTAATGAGCAGTTCTTC
TRBV12-3/TRBV12-4	TRBD2	NA	TRBJ2-7	CASSQDPWTSTSYEQYF	TGTGCCAGCAGTCAAGACCCCTGGACTAGCACGTCCTACGAGCAGTACTTC
TRBV5-5	NA	few	TRBJ1-1	CASLGRGGEAFF	TGTGCCAGCTTAGGTCGGGGAGGTGAAGCTTTCTTT
TRBV29-1	NA	NA	TRBJ2-1	CSVEHGTNEQFF	TGCAGCGTTGAGCACGGGACCAATGAGCAGTTCTTC
TRBV3-1	NA	NA	TRBJ2-2	CASSQVGRTGELFF	TGTGCCAGCAGCCAAGTCGGGCGCACCGGGGAGCTGTTTTTT
TRBV20-1	TRBD1	NA	TRBJ2-2	CSAPGQAFPGTGELFF	TGCAGTGCGCCGGGACAGGCTTTTCCGGGCACCGGGGAGCTGTTTTTT
TRBV29-1	NA	NA	TRBJ2-2	CSVGWSTGELFF	TGCAGCGTTGGGTGGTCCACCGGGGAGCTGTTTTTT
TRBV28	TRBD2	NA	TRBJ2-3	CASSFPTSGGTPDTQYF	TGTGCCAGCAGTTTCCCCACTAGCGGGGGGACTCCAGATACGCAGTATTTT
TRBV7-6	NA	many	TRBJ1-5	CASSFSSRDVSNQPQHF	TGTGCCAGCAGTTTTTCGAGCAGGGACGTCAGCAATCAGCCCCAGCATTTT
TRBV7-6	TRBD2	many	TRBJ2-1	CASSLGVGLEYNEQFF	TGTGCCAGCAGCTTAGGTGTAGGACTAGAGTACAATGAGCAGTTCTTC
TRBV5-1	TRBD2	few	TRBJ2-3	CASSHRSGGDADTQYF	TGCGCCAGCAGCCACCGAAGCGGGGGAGACGCAGATACGCAGTATTTT
TRBV6-1	NA	few	TRBJ2-1	CASSEALDRVDEQFF	TGTGCCAGCAGTGAAGCTCTAGACAGAGTAGATGAGCAGTTCTTC
TRBV12-3/TRBV12-4	NA	NA	TRBJ1-1	CASSFPTGLETEAFF	TGTGCCAGCAGTTTCCCTACAGGGTTGGAGACTGAAGCTTTCTTT
TRBV4-1	NA	few	TRBJ1-1	CASSDGRTEAFF	TGCGCCAGCAGCGACGGTCGGACTGAAGCTTTCTTT
TRBV7-2	NA	many	TRBJ1-5	CASSPLGSNQPQHF	TGTGCCAGCAGCCCCTTGGGAAGCAATCAGCCCCAGCATTTT
TRBV28	NA	NA	TRBJ1-2	CASSTYRDYGYTF	TGTGCCAGCAGCACCTATAGGGACTATGGCTACACCTTC
TRBV7-8	TRBD2	few	TRBJ2-3	CASSGTSGETDTQYF	TGTGCCAGCAGCGGGACTAGCGGGGAGACAGATACGCAGTATTTT
TRBV6-2/TRBV6-3	TRBD2	many	TRBJ2-1	CASSYNSPLLAGDNEQFF	TGTGCCAGCAGTTATAATTCCCCCCTCCTAGCGGGGGACAATGAGCAGTTCTTC
TRBV20-1	NA	NA	TRBJ1-4	CSARDRRGANEKLFF	TGCAGTGCTAGAGATCGAAGGGGTGCTAATGAAAAACTGTTTTTT
TRBV28	NA	NA	TRBJ2-1	CASSLGTGRPYNEQFF	TGTGCCAGCAGTTTAGGGACCGGACGGCCCTACAATGAGCAGTTCTTC
TRBV5-4	TRBD1	NA	TRBJ2-3	CASSLEGAHTDTQYF	TGTGCCAGCAGCTTGGAGGGGGCGCATACAGATACGCAGTATTTT
TRBV3-1	NA	once	TRBJ2-5	CASSALSRETQYF	TGTGCCAGCAGCGCCCTCAGTAGGGAGACCCAGTACTTC
TRBV28	TRBD2	NA	TRBJ2-5	CASSPLAGGLAETQYF	TGTGCCAGCAGCCCACTAGCGGGGGGGCTGGCGGAGACCCAGTACTTC
TRBV20-1	NA	NA	TRBJ2-1	CSARGTALSYNEQFF	TGCAGTGCTAGAGGGACAGCACTCTCCTACAATGAGCAGTTCTTC
TRBV7-9	NA	few	TRBJ2-1	CASSWGSPAEQFF	TGTGCCAGCAGCTGGGGGTCCCCTGCGGAGCAGTTCTTC
TRBV9	NA	few	TRBJ2-7	CASSDGRRSYEQYF	TGTGCCAGCAGCGACGGCAGGAGGTCCTACGAGCAGTACTTC
TRBV12-3/TRBV12-4	TRBD1	NA	TRBJ2-1	CASSLPGQGLNEQFF	TGTGCCAGCAGTCTACCGGGACAGGGGTTAAATGAGCAGTTCTTC
TRBV28	NA	NA	TRBJ2-4	CASSPYRAVAKNIQYF	TGTGCCAGCAGTCCATATCGGGCGGTAGCCAAAAACATTCAGTACTTC
TRBV7-9	TRBD2	many	TRBJ2-7	CASSLGGTSLSYEQYF	TGTGCCAGCAGCTTAGGCGGGACTAGTTTGTCCTACGAGCAGTACTTC
TRBV7-8	TRBD1	many	TRBJ1-2	CASSFGTGLSYGYTF	TGTGCCAGCAGCTTCGGGACAGGGCTTTCCTATGGCTACACCTTC
TRBV7-2	NA	many	TRBJ2-3	CASSLGRFSDTQYF	TGTGCCAGCAGCTTAGGTCGGTTTTCAGATACGCAGTATTTT